This TCR beta chain was retrieved from a study of human T cells and chemical hapten exposure. The wider study: Per-sample TCR yield variability stemmed mainly from small pooled library volume differences. General observations from the study: It was expanded TCRs that formed significantly more large CDR3 similarity clusters than controls did.

Trimming cost V 5 bases and J 1 base; bases outside gene matches: 8. The CDR3 spans 16 residues. Germline values: CDR1 MDHEN, CDR2 SYDVKM. In the case of this clonotype: Its antigen remains unknown.

In TCRdb, the RACE reads were re-called with MiXCR into one record per CDR3 protein. The table lists 280,000 or so distinct CDR3 sequences, around 7.3% of them singletons, with more than 0.95% in the top ten. Specified time point: pre-sensitization, week 0. Treatment specified: therapeutic diphenylcyclopropenone sensitization with weekly scalp DPC. Staff drew blood before applying each patch test. Before extraction, the whole blood was not fractionated, and total RNA was taken from it. The rearrangement joins TRBV28 to TRBJ2-7; 10 bases are shared with TRBD2. The source is a man aged 18 to 29 with alopecia areata. Some clones in this sample may be carry-over from other donors' samples. Sequenced material: whole blood, taken in connection with sensitization to the hapten diphenylcyclopropenone (DPC). The CDR3 spells CASSPDTSGISYEQYF. For the CDR3, the DNA is TGTGCCAGCAGTCCGGACACTAGCGGGATTTCCTACGAGCAGTACTTC.